These T cell receptor beta chains were read from a single sample in a study of shared clonotypes between healthy human individuals. Profiling relied on immunoSEQ multiplex PCR, and the TCRdb table lists in-frame clones only, not all of them. The data hold roughly 1 million clones, with about 76% observed a single time. Sequencing input: memory CD4+ T cells sorted from blood. The receptor set was obtained from a man aged 18-30 years in good health. The CDR3 runs from the conserved cysteine through the conserved F or W. The D gene is left open where the match is weak. Only some rows state a clone size, as once, few, many or a class for expanded clones.

v_gene: TRBV5-1
abundance: .
d_gene: .
j_gene: TRBJ1-4
CDR3nt: TGCGCCAGCAGCGGGCGGCCTGGGAATGAAAAACTGTTTTTT
CDR3aa: CASSGRPGNEKLFF

v_gene: TRBV28
abundance: .
d_gene: .
j_gene: TRBJ1-5
CDR3nt: TGTGCCAGCAGTTTAACCTTCGGGAAGCCCCAGCATTTT
CDR3aa: CASSLTFGKPQHF

v_gene: TRBV5-4
abundance: .
d_gene: TRBD2
j_gene: TRBJ2-7
CDR3nt: TGTGCCAGCAGCCGCGGGGGGGCCACCGAGCAGTACTTC
CDR3aa: CASSRGGATEQYF

v_gene: TRBV6-5
abundance: .
d_gene: .
j_gene: TRBJ2-7
CDR3nt: TGTGCCAGCAGGCCAGGAGGCCTGAACTACGAGCAGTACTTC
CDR3aa: CASRPGGLNYEQYF

v_gene: TRBV5-5
abundance: .
d_gene: .
j_gene: TRBJ2-2
CDR3nt: TGTGCCAGCAGCCCCGGGACGCTGAACACCGGGGAGCTGTTTTTT
CDR3aa: CASSPGTLNTGELFF

v_gene: TRBV9
abundance: .
d_gene: .
j_gene: TRBJ2-2
CDR3nt: TGTGCCAGCAGCGTAGTGACTGGCGGGGCCGGGGAGCTGTTTTTT
CDR3aa: CASSVVTGGAGELFF

v_gene: TRBV28
abundance: .
d_gene: .
j_gene: TRBJ1-1
CDR3nt: TGTGCCAGCATCACGGGCGGGGGGAACACTGAAGCTTTCTTT
CDR3aa: CASITGGGNTEAFF

v_gene: TRBV6-5
abundance: .
d_gene: TRBD2
j_gene: TRBJ2-7
CDR3nt: TGTGCCAGCAGGTTGGGACTAGCGGAGGCCTACGAGCAGTACTTC
CDR3aa: CASRLGLAEAYEQYF

v_gene: TRBV11-2
abundance: .
d_gene: .
j_gene: TRBJ1-6
CDR3nt: TGTGCCAGCAGCCCGGCCCCTAATTCACCCCTCCACTTT
CDR3aa: CASSPAPNSPLHF

v_gene: TRBV19
abundance: .
d_gene: .
j_gene: TRBJ2-7
CDR3nt: TGTGCCAGTAGTATAATTGGATCAGGCACCTACGAGCAGTACTTC
CDR3aa: CASSIIGSGTYEQYF

v_gene: TRBV28
abundance: once
d_gene: .
j_gene: TRBJ1-1
CDR3nt: TGTGCCAGCAGTTTGAGATCGGGGGGGAACACTGAAGCTTTCTTT
CDR3aa: CASSLRSGGNTEAFF

v_gene: TRBV29-1
abundance: .
d_gene: .
j_gene: TRBJ2-7
CDR3nt: TGCAGCGTTGCCGACGGCTCCTACGAGCAGTACTTC
CDR3aa: CSVADGSYEQYF

v_gene: TRBV18
abundance: .
d_gene: .
j_gene: TRBJ2-7
CDR3nt: TGTGCCAGCCTCGGGGCCTCCTACGAGCAGTACTTC
CDR3aa: CASLGASYEQYF

v_gene: TRBV13
abundance: .
d_gene: .
j_gene: TRBJ1-3
CDR3nt: TGTGCCAGCAGCTCGCGTCCGCTCTCTGGAAACACCATATATTTT
CDR3aa: CASSSRPLSGNTIYF

v_gene: TRBV5-1
abundance: .
d_gene: .
j_gene: TRBJ1-5
CDR3nt: TGCGCCAGCAGCTTGGGTTCAGGAGGCAATCAGCCCCAGCATTTT
CDR3aa: CASSLGSGGNQPQHF

v_gene: TRBV6-1
abundance: .
d_gene: .
j_gene: TRBJ2-7
CDR3nt: TGTGCCAGCAGTGAAGCGGGCGGCCTAAAGGGGCAGTACTTC
CDR3aa: CASSEAGGLKGQYF

v_gene: TRBV2
abundance: .
d_gene: TRBD2
j_gene: TRBJ2-7
CDR3nt: TGTGCCAGCAGGAGGACTAGCGGGGCCTACGAGCAGTACTTC
CDR3aa: CASRRTSGAYEQYF

v_gene: TRBV19
abundance: once
d_gene: .
j_gene: TRBJ1-1
CDR3nt: TGTGCCAGTAGTCGTAATTACATGAACACTGAAGCTTTCTTT
CDR3aa: CASSRNYMNTEAFF

v_gene: TRBV5-1
abundance: .
d_gene: .
j_gene: TRBJ2-7
CDR3nt: TGCGCCAGCAGCCCTTCCCCAAACGAGCAGTACTTC
CDR3aa: CASSPSPNEQYF

v_gene: TRBV10-2
abundance: .
d_gene: .
j_gene: TRBJ2-1
CDR3nt: TGCGCCAGCAGTGAGAAAGCACGGTGGCTTAACAATGAGCAGTTCTTC
CDR3aa: CASSEKARWLNNEQFF

v_gene: TRBV14
abundance: .
d_gene: TRBD1
j_gene: TRBJ1-2
CDR3nt: TGTGCCAGCAGCTCACAGGGGGCTGGTGGCTACACCTTC
CDR3aa: CASSSQGAGGYTF

v_gene: TRBV2
abundance: .
d_gene: TRBD1
j_gene: TRBJ1-4
CDR3nt: TGTGCCAGCAACAAAAGGGGGACAGGGTCTGCAACTAATGAAAAACTGTTTTTT
CDR3aa: CASNKRGTGSATNEKLFF

v_gene: TRBV11-3
abundance: .
d_gene: TRBD2
j_gene: TRBJ2-3
CDR3nt: TGTGCCAGCAGCTCACAAGCGGGGACAGATACGCAGTATTTT
CDR3aa: CASSSQAGTDTQYF

v_gene: TRBV7-2
abundance: .
d_gene: .
j_gene: TRBJ1-1
CDR3nt: TGTGCCAGCAGCCGCCAGGCCCAGTTGAACACTGAAGCTTTCTTT
CDR3aa: CASSRQAQLNTEAFF

v_gene: TRBV6-1
abundance: .
d_gene: .
j_gene: TRBJ2-5
CDR3nt: TGTGCCAGCAGTGGTCCCTCATCCGGGCGGAATGGCGACCAAGAGACCCAGTACTTC
CDR3aa: CASSGPSSGRNGDQETQYF

v_gene: TRBV7-9
abundance: few
d_gene: TRBD1
j_gene: TRBJ2-6
CDR3nt: TGTGCCAGCAGCGGCGGCCCAGGACAGGTCTCTGGGGCCAACGTCCTGACTTTC
CDR3aa: CASSGGPGQVSGANVLTF

v_gene: TRBV10-3
abundance: .
d_gene: TRBD2
j_gene: TRBJ2-3
CDR3nt: TGTGCCATCAGCCACCCCCCATCTAGCGGGAGGGGTGGTGAGGATACGCAGTATTTT
CDR3aa: CAISHPPSSGRGGEDTQYF

v_gene: TRBV9
abundance: .
d_gene: .
j_gene: TRBJ2-3
CDR3nt: TGTGCCAGCAGCGTAGAGGGGGTATGGTCCACAGATACGCAGTATTTT
CDR3aa: CASSVEGVWSTDTQYF

v_gene: TRBV7-7
abundance: .
d_gene: TRBD1
j_gene: TRBJ2-5
CDR3nt: TGTGCTAGCAGCGAGGGACAGGGGACGACCGGGCAGACCCAGTACTTC
CDR3aa: CASSEGQGTTGQTQYF